Listed here is a single T cell receptor beta chain. Its specificity is not known. The data were obtained in a study of T cells after yellow fever vaccination. Study-wide results and limits: High-abundance clonotypes from the bulk population could contaminate FACS-sorted repertoires. A secondary response was less intense yet reached its peak sooner, at day 5 versus 15. Clones that expanded after primary vaccination mostly reappeared after the booster (96% CD4, 88% CD8).

Germline CDR1 and CDR2: MGHRA and YSYEKL. The ends were cut back, 4 bases at V and 4 bases at J, with 13 bases in the middle. This CDR3 region has 14 residues. Template switching by 5'RACE produced TCR cDNA, adding a universal primer site and UMIs. TCRdb reanalysed the 5' RACE reads using MiXCR and keeps one entry per CDR3 protein. The sample shows under 400,000 distinct CDR3 sequences, roughly an eighth of them seen only once. The sequence derives from a young man who received the YFV17D yellow fever vaccine. V is TRBV4-1 and J is TRBJ1-2, with D perhaps TRBD1 (6 bases). The sequences come from CD4+ T cells sorted from PBMCs, collected 15 days after the yellow fever booster vaccination. The CDR3 coding sequence is TGCGCCAGCAGCCTAGCCGTGGGGGCCTATGGCTACACCTTC. Its translation is CASSLAVGAYGYTF.